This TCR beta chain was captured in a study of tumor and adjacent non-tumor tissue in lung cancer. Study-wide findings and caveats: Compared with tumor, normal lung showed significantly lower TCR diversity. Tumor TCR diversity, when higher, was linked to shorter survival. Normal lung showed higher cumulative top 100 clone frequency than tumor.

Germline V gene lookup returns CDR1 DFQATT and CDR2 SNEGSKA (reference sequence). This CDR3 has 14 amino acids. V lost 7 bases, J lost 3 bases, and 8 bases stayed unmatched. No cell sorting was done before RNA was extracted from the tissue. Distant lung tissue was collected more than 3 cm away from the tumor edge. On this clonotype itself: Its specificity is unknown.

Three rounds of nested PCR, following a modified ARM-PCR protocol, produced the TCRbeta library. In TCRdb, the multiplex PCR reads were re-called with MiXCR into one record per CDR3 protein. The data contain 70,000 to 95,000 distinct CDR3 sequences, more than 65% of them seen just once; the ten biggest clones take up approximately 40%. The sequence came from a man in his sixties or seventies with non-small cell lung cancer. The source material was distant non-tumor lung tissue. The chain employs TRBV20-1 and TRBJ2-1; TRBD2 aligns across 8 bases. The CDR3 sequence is CSVRSGSDYNEQFF. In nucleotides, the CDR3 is TGCAGTGTCCGAAGCGGGAGCGACTACAATGAGCAGTTCTTC.